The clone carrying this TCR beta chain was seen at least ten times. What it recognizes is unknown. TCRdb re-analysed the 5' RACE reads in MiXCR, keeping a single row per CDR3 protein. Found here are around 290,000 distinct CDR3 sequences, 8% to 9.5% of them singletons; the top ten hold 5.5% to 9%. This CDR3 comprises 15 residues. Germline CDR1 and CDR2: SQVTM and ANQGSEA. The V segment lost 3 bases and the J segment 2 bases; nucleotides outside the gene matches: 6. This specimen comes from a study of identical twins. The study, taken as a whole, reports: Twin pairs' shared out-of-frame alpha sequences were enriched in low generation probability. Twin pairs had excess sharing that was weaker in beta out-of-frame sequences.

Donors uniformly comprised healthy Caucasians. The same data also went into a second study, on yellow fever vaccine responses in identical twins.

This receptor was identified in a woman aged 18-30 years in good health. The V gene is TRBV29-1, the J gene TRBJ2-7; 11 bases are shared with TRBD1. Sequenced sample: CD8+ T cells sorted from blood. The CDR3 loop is CSVEGGDRGTYEQYF. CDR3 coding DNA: TGCAGCGTTGAGGGGGGGGACAGGGGGACCTACGAGCAGTACTTC.